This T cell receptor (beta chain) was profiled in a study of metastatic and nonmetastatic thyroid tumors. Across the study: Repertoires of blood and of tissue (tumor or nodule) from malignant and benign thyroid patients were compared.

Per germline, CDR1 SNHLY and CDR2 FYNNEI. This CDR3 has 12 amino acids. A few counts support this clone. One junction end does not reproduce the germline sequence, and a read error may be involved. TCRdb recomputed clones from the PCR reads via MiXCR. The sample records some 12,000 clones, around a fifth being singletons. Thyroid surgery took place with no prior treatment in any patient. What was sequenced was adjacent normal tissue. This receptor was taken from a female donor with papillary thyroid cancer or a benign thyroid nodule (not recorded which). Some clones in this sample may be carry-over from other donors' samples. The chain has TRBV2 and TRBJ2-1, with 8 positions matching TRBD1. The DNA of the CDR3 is TGTGCCAGAGGACAGGGTTACAATGAGCAGCTCTTC. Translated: CARGQGYNEQLF.